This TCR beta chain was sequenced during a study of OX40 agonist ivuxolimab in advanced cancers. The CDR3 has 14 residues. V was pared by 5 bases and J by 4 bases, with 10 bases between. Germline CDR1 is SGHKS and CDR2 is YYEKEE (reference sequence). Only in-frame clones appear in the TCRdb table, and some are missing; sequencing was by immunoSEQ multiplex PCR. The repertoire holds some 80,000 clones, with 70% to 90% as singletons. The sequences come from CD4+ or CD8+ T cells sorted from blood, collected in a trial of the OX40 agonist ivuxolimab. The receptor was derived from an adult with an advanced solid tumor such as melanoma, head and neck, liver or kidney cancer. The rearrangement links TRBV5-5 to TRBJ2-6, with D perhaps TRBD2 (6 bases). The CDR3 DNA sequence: TGTGCCAGCAGGGGGGGTAACGGGGCCAACGTCCTGACTTTC. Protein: CASRGGNGANVLTF.